The present entry profiles one T cell receptor (beta chain) with its context. Mismatch with germline at one junction end may stem from a read error. Participants' own reports of clinical history determined their cohort assignment. The repertoire was sequenced with immunoSEQ multiplex PCR; TCRdb's copy has only in-frame clones and lacks some. The data contain more than 400,000 clones, around 90% of them singletons. The sample belongs to a study of blood T cell repertoires in COVID-19. Study overall: The cDNA or gDNA used as material had been derived from T cells, B-cell-depleted T cells, or PBMCs.

The source of this sequence is a woman aged 18-35 years who had recovered from COVID-19. The sample consisted of PBMCs or T cells enriched from blood (not recorded which).

DNA for the CDR3: TGTGCTAGTGGCTTGGGACAGGTTTATGGCTACACCTTC. The encoded protein is CASGLGQVYGYTF. The chain joins TRBV12-5 to TRBJ1-2; 8 bases are shared with TRBD1. Germline V lookup: CDR1 LGHNT, CDR2 FRNRAP. CDR3 size: 13 residues.